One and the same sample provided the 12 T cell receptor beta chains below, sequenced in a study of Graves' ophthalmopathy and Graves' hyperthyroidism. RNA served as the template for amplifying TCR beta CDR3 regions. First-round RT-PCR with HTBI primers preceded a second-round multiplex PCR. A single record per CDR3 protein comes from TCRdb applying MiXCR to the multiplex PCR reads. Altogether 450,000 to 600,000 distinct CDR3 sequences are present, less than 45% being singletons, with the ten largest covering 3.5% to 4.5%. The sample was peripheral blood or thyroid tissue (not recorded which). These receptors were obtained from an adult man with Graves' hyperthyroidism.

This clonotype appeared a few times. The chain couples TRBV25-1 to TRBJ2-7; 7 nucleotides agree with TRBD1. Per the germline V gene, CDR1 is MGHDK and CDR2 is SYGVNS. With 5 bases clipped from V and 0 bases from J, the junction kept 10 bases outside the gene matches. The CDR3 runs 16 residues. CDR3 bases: TGTGCCAGCAGTAGAGGGAACAGGGGTTTCTCCTACGAGCAGTACTTC. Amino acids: CASSRGNRGFSYEQYF.

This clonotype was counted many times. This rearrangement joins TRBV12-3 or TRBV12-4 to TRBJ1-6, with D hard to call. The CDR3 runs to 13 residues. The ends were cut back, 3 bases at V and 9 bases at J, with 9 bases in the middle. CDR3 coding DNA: TGTGCCAGCAGTTTTAAGAAAGGTTCACCCCTCCACTTT. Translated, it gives CASSFKKGSPLHF.

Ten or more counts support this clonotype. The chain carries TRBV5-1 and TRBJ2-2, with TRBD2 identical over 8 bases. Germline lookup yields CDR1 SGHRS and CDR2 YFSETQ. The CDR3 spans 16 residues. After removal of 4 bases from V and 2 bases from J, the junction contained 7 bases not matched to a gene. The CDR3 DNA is TGCGCCAGCAGCGTGAATAGCGGGGCTAACACCGGGGAGCTGTTTTTT. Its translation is CASSVNSGANTGELFF.

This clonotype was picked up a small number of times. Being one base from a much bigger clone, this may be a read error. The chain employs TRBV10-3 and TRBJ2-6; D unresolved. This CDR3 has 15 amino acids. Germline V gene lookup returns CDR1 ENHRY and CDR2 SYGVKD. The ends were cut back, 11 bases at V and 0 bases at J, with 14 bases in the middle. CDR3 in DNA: TGTGCCGTCCGATCCACCAACTCTGGGGCCAACGTCCTGACTTTC. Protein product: CAVRSTNSGANVLTF.

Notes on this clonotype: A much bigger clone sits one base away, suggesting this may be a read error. The CDR3: CASVDDDTEAFF. CDR3 nucleotide sequence: TGTGCCAGTGTTGACGATGACACTGAAGCTTTCTTT. The chain couples TRBV19 to TRBJ1-1; D gene ambiguous. V was shortened by 8 bases and J by 3 bases, with 10 bases between the two germline ends. Germline lookup yields CDR1 LNHDA and CDR2 SQIVND (reference sequence). The CDR3 is 12 residues long.

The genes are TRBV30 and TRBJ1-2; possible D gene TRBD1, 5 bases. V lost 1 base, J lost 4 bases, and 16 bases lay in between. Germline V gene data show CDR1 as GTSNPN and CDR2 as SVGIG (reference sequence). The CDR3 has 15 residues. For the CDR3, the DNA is TGTGCCTGGAGTGAAAGGGGCCGTAGTGGCTATGGCTACACCTTC. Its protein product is CAWSERGRSGYGYTF. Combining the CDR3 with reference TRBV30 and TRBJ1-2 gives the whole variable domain SQTIHQWPATLVQPVGSPLSLECTVEGTSNPNLYWYRQAAGRGLQLLFYSVGIGQISSEVPQNLSASRPQDRQFILSSKKLLLSDSGFYLCAWSERGRSGYGYTFGSGTRLTVV.

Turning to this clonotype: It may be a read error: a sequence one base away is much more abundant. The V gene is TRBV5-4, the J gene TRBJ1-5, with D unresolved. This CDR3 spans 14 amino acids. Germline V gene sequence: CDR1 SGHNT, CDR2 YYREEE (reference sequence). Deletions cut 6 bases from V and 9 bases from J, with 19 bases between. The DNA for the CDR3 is TGTGCCAGCAACGAAAGGACTGAAGGTTCGCCCCAGCATTTT. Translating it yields CASNERTEGSPQHF.

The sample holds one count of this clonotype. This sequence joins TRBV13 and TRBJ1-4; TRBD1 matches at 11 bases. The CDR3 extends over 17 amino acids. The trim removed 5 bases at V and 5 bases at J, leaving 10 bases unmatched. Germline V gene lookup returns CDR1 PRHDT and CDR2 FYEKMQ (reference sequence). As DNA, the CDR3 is TGTGCCAGCAGCCTCCGGGACAGGGGGGTAGAAAATGAAAAACTGTTTTTT. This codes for CASSLRDRGVENEKLFF.

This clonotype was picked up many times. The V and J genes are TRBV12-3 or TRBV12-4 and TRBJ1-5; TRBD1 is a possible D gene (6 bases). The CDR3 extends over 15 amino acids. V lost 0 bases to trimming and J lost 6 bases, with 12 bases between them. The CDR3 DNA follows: TGTGCCAGCAGTTTAGCAGGGGGAAGATTTCAGCCCCAGCATTTT. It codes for CASSLAGGRFQPQHF.

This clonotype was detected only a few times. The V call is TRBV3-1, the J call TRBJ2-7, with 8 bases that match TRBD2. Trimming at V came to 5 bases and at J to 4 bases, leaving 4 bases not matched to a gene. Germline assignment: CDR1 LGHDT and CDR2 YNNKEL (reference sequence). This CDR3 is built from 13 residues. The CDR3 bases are TGTGCCAGCAGCGCGGGACTAGGATACGAGCAGTACTTC. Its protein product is CASSAGLGYEQYF.

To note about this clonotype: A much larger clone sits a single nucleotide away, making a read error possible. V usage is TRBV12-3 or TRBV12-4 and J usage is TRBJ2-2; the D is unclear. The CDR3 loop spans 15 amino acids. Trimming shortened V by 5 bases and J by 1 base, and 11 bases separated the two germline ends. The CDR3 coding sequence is TGTGCCAGCAGTCCGTCGTCCGGGAACACCGGGGAGCTGTTTTTT. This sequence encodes CASSPSSGNTGELFF.

The DNA for the CDR3 is TGTGCCAGCAGCGGGGGACAGTCCAGAGGCTATGGCTACACCTTC. Its protein product is CASSGGQSRGYGYTF. The rearrangement uses TRBV13 and TRBJ1-2, with 7 bases matching TRBD1. With V trimmed by 5 bases and J by 4 bases, 10 bases remained unmatched. The CDR3 sequence is 15 residues long. The germline V gene has CDR1 PRHDT and CDR2 FYEKMQ (reference sequence).